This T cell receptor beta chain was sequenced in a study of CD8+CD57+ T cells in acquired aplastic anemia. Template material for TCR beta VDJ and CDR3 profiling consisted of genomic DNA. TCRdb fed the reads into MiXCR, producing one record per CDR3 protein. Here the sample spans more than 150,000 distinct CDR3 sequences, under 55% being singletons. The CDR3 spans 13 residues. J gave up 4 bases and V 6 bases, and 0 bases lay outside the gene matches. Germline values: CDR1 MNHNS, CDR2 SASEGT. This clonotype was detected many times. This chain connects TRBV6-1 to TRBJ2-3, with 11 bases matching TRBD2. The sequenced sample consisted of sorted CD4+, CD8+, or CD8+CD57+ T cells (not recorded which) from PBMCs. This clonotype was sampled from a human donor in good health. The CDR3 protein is CASRLAGADTQYF. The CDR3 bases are TGTGCCAGCAGACTAGCGGGAGCAGATACGCAGTATTTT.